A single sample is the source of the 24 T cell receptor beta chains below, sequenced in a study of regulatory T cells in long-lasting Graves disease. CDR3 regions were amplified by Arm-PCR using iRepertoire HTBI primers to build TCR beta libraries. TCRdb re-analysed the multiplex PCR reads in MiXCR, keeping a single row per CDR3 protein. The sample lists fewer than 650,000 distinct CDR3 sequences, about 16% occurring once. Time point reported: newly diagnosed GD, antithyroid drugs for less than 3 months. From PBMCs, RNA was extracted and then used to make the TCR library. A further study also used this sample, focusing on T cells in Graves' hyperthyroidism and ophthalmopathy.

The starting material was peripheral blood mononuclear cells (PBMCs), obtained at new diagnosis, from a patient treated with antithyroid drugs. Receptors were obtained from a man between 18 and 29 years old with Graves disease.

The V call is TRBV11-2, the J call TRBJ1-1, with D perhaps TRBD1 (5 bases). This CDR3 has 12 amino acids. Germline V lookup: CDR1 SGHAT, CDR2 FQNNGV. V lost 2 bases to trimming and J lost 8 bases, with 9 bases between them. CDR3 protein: CASSLHWGEAFF. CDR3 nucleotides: TGTGCCAGCAGCTTACATTGGGGCGAAGCTTTCTTT.

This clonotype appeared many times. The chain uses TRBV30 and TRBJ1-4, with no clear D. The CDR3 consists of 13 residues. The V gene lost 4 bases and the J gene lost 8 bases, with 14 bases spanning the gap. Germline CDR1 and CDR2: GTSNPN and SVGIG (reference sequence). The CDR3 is CAWNRDPREKLFF. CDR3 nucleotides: TGTGCCTGGAACCGGGATCCCCGGGAAAAACTGTTTTTT. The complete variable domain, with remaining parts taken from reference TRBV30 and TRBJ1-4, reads SQTIHQWPATLVQPVGSPLSLECTVEGTSNPNLYWYRQAAGRGLQLLFYSVGIGQISSEVPQNLSASRPQDRQFILSSKKLLLSDSGFYLCAWNRDPREKLFFGSGTQLSVL.

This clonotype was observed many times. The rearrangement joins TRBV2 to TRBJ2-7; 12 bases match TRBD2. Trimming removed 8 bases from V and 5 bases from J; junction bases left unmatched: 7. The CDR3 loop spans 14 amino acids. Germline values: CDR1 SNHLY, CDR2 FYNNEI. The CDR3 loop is CASLRTSGNNEQYF. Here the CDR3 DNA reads TGTGCCAGCCTTAGGACTAGCGGGAACAACGAGCAGTACTTC.

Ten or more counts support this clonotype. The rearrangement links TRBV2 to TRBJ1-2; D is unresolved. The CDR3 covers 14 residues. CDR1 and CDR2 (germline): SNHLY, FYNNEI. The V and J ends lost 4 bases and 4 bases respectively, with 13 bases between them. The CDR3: CASSVWTLVYGYTF. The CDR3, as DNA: TGTGCCAGCAGTGTGTGGACTCTGGTCTATGGCTACACCTTC.

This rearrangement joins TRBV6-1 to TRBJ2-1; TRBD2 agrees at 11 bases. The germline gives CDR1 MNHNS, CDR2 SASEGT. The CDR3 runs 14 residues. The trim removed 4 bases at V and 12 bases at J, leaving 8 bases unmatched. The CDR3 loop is CASSGTSGFKLQFF. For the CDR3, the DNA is TGTGCCAGCAGTGGGACTAGCGGGTTTAAACTGCAGTTCTTC.

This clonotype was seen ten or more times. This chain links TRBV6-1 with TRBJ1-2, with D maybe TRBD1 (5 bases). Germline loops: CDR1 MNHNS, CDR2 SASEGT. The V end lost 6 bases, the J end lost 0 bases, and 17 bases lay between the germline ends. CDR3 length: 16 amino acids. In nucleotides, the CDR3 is TGTGCCAGCAGCCCCGTTGGGGGACTGACTAACTATGGCTACACCTTC. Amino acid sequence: CASSPVGGLTNYGYTF.

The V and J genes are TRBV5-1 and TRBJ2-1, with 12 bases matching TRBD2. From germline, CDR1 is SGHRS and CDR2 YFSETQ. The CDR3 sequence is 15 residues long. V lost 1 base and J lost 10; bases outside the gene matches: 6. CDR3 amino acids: CASSLRLAGVGEQFF. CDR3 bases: TGCGCCAGCAGCTTGCGACTAGCGGGAGTGGGGGAGCAGTTCTTC.

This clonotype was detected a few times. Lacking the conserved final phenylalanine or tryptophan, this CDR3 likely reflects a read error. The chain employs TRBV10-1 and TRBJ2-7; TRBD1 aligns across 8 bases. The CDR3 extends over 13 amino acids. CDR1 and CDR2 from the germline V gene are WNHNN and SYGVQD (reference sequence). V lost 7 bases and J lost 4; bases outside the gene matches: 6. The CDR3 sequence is CASMSTGEYEQYL. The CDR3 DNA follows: TGCGCCAGCATGTCGACAGGGGAGTACGAGCAGTACTTG.

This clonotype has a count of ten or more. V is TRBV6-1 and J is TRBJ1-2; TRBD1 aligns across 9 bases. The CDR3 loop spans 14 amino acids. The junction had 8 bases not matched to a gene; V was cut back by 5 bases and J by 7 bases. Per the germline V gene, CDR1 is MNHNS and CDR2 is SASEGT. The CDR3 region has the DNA TGTGCCAGCAGTACGGGGGGACAGGGTCGTGGCTACACCTTC. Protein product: CASSTGGQGRGYTF.

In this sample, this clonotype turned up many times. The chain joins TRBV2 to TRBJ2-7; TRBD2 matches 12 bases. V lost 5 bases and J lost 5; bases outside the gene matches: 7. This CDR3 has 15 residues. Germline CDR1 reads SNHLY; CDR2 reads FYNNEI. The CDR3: CASSPPGLAGHEQYF. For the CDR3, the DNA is TGTGCCAGCAGTCCCCCGGGACTAGCGGGCCACGAGCAGTACTTC.

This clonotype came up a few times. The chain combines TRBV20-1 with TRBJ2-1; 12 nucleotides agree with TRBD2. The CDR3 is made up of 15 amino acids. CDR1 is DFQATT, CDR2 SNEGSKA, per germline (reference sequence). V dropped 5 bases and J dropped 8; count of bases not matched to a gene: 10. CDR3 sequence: CSARILAGGWDEQFF. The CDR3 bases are TGCAGTGCTCGTATCCTAGCGGGAGGGTGGGATGAGCAGTTCTTC.

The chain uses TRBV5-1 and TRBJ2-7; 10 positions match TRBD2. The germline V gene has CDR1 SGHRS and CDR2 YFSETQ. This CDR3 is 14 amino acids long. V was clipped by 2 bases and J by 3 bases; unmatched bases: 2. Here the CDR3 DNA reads TGCGCCAGCAGCTTTCTAGCGGGGGACTACGAGCAGTACTTC. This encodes CASSFLAGDYEQYF. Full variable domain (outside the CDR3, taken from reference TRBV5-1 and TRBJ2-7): KAGVTQTPRYLIKTRGQQVTLSCSPISGHRSVSWYQQTPGQGLQFLFEYFSETQRNKGNFPGRFSGRQFSNSRSEMNVSTLELGDSALYLCASSFLAGDYEQYFGPGTRLTVT.

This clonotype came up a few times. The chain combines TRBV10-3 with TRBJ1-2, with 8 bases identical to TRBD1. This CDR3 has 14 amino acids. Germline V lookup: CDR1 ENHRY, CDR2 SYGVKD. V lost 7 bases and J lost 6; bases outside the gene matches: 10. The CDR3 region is CAIIGDRGSNGYTF. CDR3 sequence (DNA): TGTGCCATCATCGGAGACAGGGGAAGTAATGGCTACACCTTC.

CDR3 in amino acids: CSAGGGGEAFF. In nucleotides, the CDR3 is TGCAGTGCCGGGGGGGGGGGTGAAGCTTTCTTT. This chain joins TRBV20-1 and TRBJ1-1; possible D gene TRBD1, 5 bases. V was pared by 6 bases and J by 7 bases, with 12 bases between. CDR3 length: 11 amino acids. Germline CDR1 DFQATT, CDR2 SNEGSKA (reference sequence).

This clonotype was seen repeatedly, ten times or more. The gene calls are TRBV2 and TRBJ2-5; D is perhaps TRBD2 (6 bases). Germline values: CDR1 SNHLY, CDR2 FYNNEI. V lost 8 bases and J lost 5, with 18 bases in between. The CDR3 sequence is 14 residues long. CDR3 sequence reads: CASHGGMSIETQYF. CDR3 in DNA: TGTGCCAGCCACGGCGGGATGAGTATTGAGACCCAGTACTTC.

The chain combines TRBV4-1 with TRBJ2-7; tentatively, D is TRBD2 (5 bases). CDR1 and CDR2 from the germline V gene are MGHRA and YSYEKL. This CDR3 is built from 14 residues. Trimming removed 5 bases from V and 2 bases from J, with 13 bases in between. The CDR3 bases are TGCGCCAGCAGCTCCATGGACTTTCCCTACGAGCAGTACTTC. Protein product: CASSSMDFPYEQYF.

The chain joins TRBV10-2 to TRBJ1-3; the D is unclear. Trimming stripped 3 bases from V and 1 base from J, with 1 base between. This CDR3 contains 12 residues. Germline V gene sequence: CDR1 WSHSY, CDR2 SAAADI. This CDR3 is CASSDSGNTIYF. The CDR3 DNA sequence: TGCGCCAGCAGTGATTCTGGAAACACCATATATTTT.

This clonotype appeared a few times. CDR3 loop: CASSQDRGTSGRAVQFF. For the CDR3, the DNA is TGTGCCAGCAGCCAAGATAGGGGGACTAGCGGGAGGGCCGTGCAGTTCTTC. This rearrangement joins TRBV14 to TRBJ2-1, with 16 positions matching TRBD2. The CDR3 totals 17 residues. V dropped 0 bases and J dropped 12; count of bases not matched to a gene: 8. Germline V gene sequence: CDR1 SGHDN, CDR2 FVKESK.

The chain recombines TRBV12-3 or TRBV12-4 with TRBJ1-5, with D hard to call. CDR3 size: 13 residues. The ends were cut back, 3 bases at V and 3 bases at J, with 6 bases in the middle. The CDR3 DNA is TGTGCCAGCAGTTTCCAGCTCAATCAGCCCCAGCATTTT. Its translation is CASSFQLNQPQHF.

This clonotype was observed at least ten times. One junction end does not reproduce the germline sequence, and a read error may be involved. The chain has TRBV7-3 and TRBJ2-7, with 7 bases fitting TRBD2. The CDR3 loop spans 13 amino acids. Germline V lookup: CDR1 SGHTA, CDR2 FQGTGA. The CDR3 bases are TGTGCCAGCAGCTTAATGAGGGAGGGCCCTTTTGACTTC. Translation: CASSLMREGPFDF.

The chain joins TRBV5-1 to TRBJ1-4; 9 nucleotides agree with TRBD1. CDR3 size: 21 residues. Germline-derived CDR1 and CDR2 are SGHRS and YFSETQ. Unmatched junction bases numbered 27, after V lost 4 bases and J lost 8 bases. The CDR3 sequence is CASSNLWGGTGPSGVGEKLFF. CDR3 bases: TGCGCCAGCAGCAACTTGTGGGGGGGGACAGGGCCCAGCGGTGTTGGCGAAAAACTGTTTTTT. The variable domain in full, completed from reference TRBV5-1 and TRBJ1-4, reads KAGVTQTPRYLIKTRGQQVTLSCSPISGHRSVSWYQQTPGQGLQFLFEYFSETQRNKGNFPGRFSGRQFSNSRSEMNVSTLELGDSALYLCASSNLWGGTGPSGVGEKLFFGSGTQLSVL.

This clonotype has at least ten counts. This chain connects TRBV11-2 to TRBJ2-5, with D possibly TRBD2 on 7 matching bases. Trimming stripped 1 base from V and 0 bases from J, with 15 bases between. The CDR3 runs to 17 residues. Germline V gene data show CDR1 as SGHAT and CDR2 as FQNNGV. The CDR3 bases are TGTGCCAGCAGCTTAGTAGGGGGGGGCGACAACCAAGAGACCCAGTACTTC. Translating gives CASSLVGGGDNQETQYF.

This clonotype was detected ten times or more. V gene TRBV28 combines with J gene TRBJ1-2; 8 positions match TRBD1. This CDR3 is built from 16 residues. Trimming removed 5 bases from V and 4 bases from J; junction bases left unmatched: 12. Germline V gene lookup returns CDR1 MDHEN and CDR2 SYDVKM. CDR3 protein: CASSTKRQGLTYGYTF. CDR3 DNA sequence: TGTGCCAGCAGTACAAAACGACAGGGGCTAACCTATGGCTACACCTTC.

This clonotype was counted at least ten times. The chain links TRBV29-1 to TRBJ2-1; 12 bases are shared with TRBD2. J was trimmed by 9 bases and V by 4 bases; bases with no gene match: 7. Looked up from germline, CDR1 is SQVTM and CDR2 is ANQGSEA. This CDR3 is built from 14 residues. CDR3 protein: CSVATSGRGGEQFF. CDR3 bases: TGCAGCGTTGCGACTAGCGGGAGAGGGGGTGAGCAGTTCTTC.